The 15 T cell receptor beta chains in this list originate from one sample, sequenced in a study of blood T cell repertoires in COVID-19. Generated by immunoSEQ multiplex PCR, the TCRdb table keeps only in-frame clones and is missing some. There are 300,000 to 350,000 clones in the sample; over 75% occur only once, and nearly 7% lies in the top ten. Sequenced sample: peripheral blood. Every receptor here comes from a woman aged 25 to 39 with COVID-19, enrolled during active disease.

The chain has TRBV5-1 and TRBJ1-2, with D perhaps matching TRBD1 (5 bases). The germline CDR1 and CDR2 sequences are SGHRS and YFSETQ. V was shortened by 0 bases and J by 7 bases, with 16 bases between the two germline ends. The CDR3 loop spans 15 amino acids. As DNA, the CDR3 is TGCGCCAGCAGCTTGGGGGATTATCAGGGCGGTGGCTACACCTTC. Encoded protein: CASSLGDYQGGGYTF.

The chain is built from TRBV2 and TRBJ1-5; 9 bases are a match to TRBD1. Looked up from germline, CDR1 is SNHLY and CDR2 is FYNNEI. The V and J ends lost 6 bases and 2 bases, in that order; junction bases with no gene match: 5. The CDR3 covers 15 residues. The CDR3 region is CASRRGQGGNQPQHF. CDR3 bases: TGTGCCAGCAGGCGGGGACAGGGAGGCAATCAGCCCCAGCATTTT.

This clone is a singleton in its sample. The V call is TRBV6-5, the J call TRBJ1-1; D is possibly TRBD1 (6 bases). CDR3 length equals 12 residues. Germline V gives CDR1 MNHEY, CDR2 SVGAGI. V lost 7 bases and J lost 3, with 9 bases in between. In DNA, the CDR3 is TGTGCCAGCAAGGGACACTACACTGAAGCTTTCTTT. Amino acid sequence: CASKGHYTEAFF.

This clone was observed a few times. In the same sample, other DNA sequences code for this CDR3. The chain is built from TRBV9 and TRBJ2-3, with D maybe TRBD2 (6 bases). From germline, CDR1 is SGDLS and CDR2 YYNGEE. The CDR3 extends over 13 amino acids. The V gene lost 0 bases and the J gene lost 6 bases, with 8 bases spanning the gap. The CDR3 DNA reads TGTGCCAGCAGCGTAGGCGGGGCGGATACGCAGTATTTT. Amino acid sequence: CASSVGGADTQYF.

The chain recombines TRBV24-1 with TRBJ2-1; 9 bases align to TRBD1. CDR1 is KGHDR, CDR2 SFDVKD, per germline. V shed 4 bases, J shed 7 bases, and the junction held 7 bases outside the gene matches. The CDR3 is 15 residues long. CDR3 DNA sequence: TGTGCCACCAGTGACCCCGGACAGGGGACGAATGAGCAGTTCTTC. Its protein product is CATSDPGQGTNEQFF.

The chain is built from TRBV11-2 and TRBJ1-1, with D uncertain. Between the trimmed V and J ends, which lost 6 bases and 3 bases, there was a span of 14 bases. The germline gives CDR1 SGHAT, CDR2 FQNNGV. CDR3 size: 14 residues. CDR3 coding DNA: TGTGCCAGCAGTCCCAGATTGGCGGACACTGAAGCTTTCTTT. Amino acids: CASSPRLADTEAFF.

The chain couples TRBV12-5 to TRBJ1-1, with 9 bases that match TRBD1. The V gene's germline CDR1 is LGHNT and CDR2 FRNRAP. Unmatched junction bases numbered 5, after V lost 8 bases and J lost 4 bases. This CDR3 has 13 residues. In DNA, the CDR3 is TGTGCTAGTACAGGGGGCGCGTTCACTGAAGCTTTCTTT. This codes for CASTGGAFTEAFF.

A few counts support this clone. The gene calls are TRBV7-2 and TRBJ2-1; the D gene is possibly TRBD2 (5 bases). Trimming stripped 5 bases from V and 0 bases from J, with 11 bases between. This CDR3 region has 15 residues. The germline gives CDR1 SGHTA, CDR2 FQGNSA. The DNA of the CDR3 is TGTGCCAGCAGCCCCATTACTAGCTCCTACAATGAGCAGTTCTTC. This codes for CASSPITSSYNEQFF. The full variable domain, with the rest looked up from reference TRBV7-2 and TRBJ2-1, is GAGVSQSPSNKVTEKGKDVELRCDPISGHTALYWYRQSLGQGLEFLIYFQGNSAPDKSGLPSDRFSAERTGGSVSTLTIQRTQQEDSAVYLCASSPITSSYNEQFFGPGTRLTVL.

The chain recombines TRBV9 with TRBJ1-5, with D uncertain. The V end lost 4 bases, the J end lost 3 bases, and 8 bases lay between the germline ends. This CDR3 region has 13 residues. Germline V CDR1 and CDR2: SGDLS, YYNGEE. The CDR3 loop is CASSPTLNQPQHF. The CDR3 DNA is TGTGCCAGCAGCCCTACCCTCAATCAGCCCCAGCATTTT.

This clone appeared a single time. This chain connects TRBV10-3 to TRBJ1-1; TRBD1 matches 9 bases. The CDR3 has 15 residues. Germline CDR1 ENHRY, CDR2 SYGVKD. J gave up 11 bases and V 0 bases, and 10 bases lay outside the gene matches. The CDR3 region has the DNA TGTGCCATCAGTGAGTCGAGGGGGACAGGGCTAACGGCTTTCTTT. It encodes CAISESRGTGLTAFF.

The chain carries TRBV28 and TRBJ1-4; 9 bases agree with TRBD1. CDR3 length: 14 amino acids. In germline, CDR1 is MDHEN, CDR2 SYDVKM. V lost 4 bases, J lost 6 bases, and 3 bases stayed unmatched. In DNA form, the CDR3 reads TGTGCCAGCAGTTCGGGACAGGGCGATGAAAAACTGTTTTTT. Translation gives CASSSGQGDEKLFF.

This chain uses TRBV27 with TRBJ2-3; 8 nucleotides align to TRBD2. The CDR3 spans 19 residues. Germline CDR1 reads MNHEY; CDR2 reads SMNVEV (reference sequence). The V and J ends lost 5 bases and 2 bases, in that order; junction bases with no gene match: 18. CDR3 sequence (DNA): TGTGCCAGCAGTCCCACCGCTATACTAGCGGTCAGGATCACAGATACGCAGTATTTT. It codes for CASSPTAILAVRITDTQYF.

The V and J genes are TRBV7-8 and TRBJ2-5; D perhaps matches TRBD1 (6 bases). Germline V gene lookup returns CDR1 SGHVS and CDR2 FQNEAQ. The CDR3 totals 16 residues. V lost 2 bases and J lost 0, with 13 bases in between. CDR3 in DNA: TGTGCCAGCAGCTTATCGGCAGGGGCAAACCAAGAGACCCAGTACTTC. It encodes CASSLSAGANQETQYF.

V usage is TRBV6-5 and J usage is TRBJ1-2; TRBD1 matches at 7 bases. The CDR3 consists of 15 residues. Germline-derived CDR1 and CDR2 are MNHEY and SVGAGI. The V gene end was trimmed by 6 bases and the J gene end by 0 bases; junction bases not matched to a gene: 7. The CDR3 DNA sequence: TGTGCCAGCAGCCGGACAGGTTCGACTAACTATGGCTACACCTTC. Translation: CASSRTGSTNYGYTF.

This chain links TRBV19 with TRBJ1-6, with D maybe TRBD1 (6 bases). Deletions cut 3 bases from V and 10 bases from J, with 13 bases between. The CDR3 loop spans 14 amino acids. Germline V CDR1 and CDR2: LNHDA, SQIVND (reference sequence). The CDR3 is CASSMSQGQSPLHF. The CDR3 DNA is TGTGCCAGTAGTATGTCTCAGGGGCAATCACCCCTCCACTTT. The complete variable domain, with remaining parts taken from reference TRBV19 and TRBJ1-6, reads DGGITQSPKYLFRKEGQNVTLSCEQNLNHDAMYWYRQDPGQGLRLIYYSQIVNDFQKGDIAEGYSVSREKKESFPLTVTSAQKNPTAFYLCASSMSQGQSPLHFGNGTRLTVT.